These T cell receptor beta chains were read from a single sample in a study of shared clonotypes between healthy human individuals. Sequenced by immunoSEQ multiplex PCR; TCRdb stores in-frame clones only, minus some. The table records about 820,000 clones, 85% to 95% of them present only once. The sample consisted of naive CD8+ T cells sorted from blood. These TCRs come from a man aged 25-45 years in good health. Each CDR3 is given with its conserved first and last residue. Each record gives: D gene, clone size, J gene, V gene, CDR3 DNA, CDR3 protein. The D gene is left open where the match is weak. Part of the rows lack a size; the others show once, few, many or a class for expanded clones.

>TRBD1|few|TRBJ2-7|TRBV5-1
TGCGCCAGCAGCGGGGACAGCTCCTACGAGCAGTACTTC
CASSGDSSYEQYF
>.|once|TRBJ2-7|TRBV29-1
TGCAGCGTCCTCGGCCAGGGGGGTTACGAGCAGTACTTC
CSVLGQGGYEQYF
>.|.|TRBJ1-1|TRBV9
TGTGCCAGCGGAGGAGGGAGAGAGGCTTTCTTT
CASGGGREAFF
>TRBD1|.|TRBJ1-1|TRBV28
TGTGCCAGCGGTGTGACAGGGACACTGAACACTGAAGCTTTCTTT
CASGVTGTLNTEAFF
>.|.|TRBJ2-1|TRBV7-9
TGTGCCAGCAGCCCAAGCGAGAGGGCCTACAATGAGCAGTTCTTC
CASSPSERAYNEQFF
>.|once|TRBJ2-2|TRBV18
TGTGCCAGCTCACCTTTCTATCCGGGGGAAGACACCGGGGAGCTGTTTTTT
CASSPFYPGEDTGELFF
>TRBD2|.|TRBJ2-1|TRBV11-2
TGTGCCAGCAGCTGGGGACTAGCGGGAGCCTACAATGAGCAGTTCTTC
CASSWGLAGAYNEQFF
>.|.|TRBJ2-1|TRBV10-3
TGTGCCATCAGTCGCCCGGTTTACAATGAGCAGTTCTTC
CAISRPVYNEQFF
>.|.|TRBJ2-2|TRBV7-9
TGTGCCAGCAACAAGGGGGGTCTATCCTTTAACACCGGGAAGCTGTTTTTT
CASNKGGLSFNTGKLFF
>.|.|TRBJ2-1|TRBV4-1
TGCGCCAGCAGCCAAGAAGGTTCGGAGGTTAATGAGCAGTTCTTC
CASSQEGSEVNEQFF
>.|.|TRBJ2-1|TRBV2
TGTGCCAGCAGTGACCCCCAAGGCTACAATGAGCAGTTCTTC
CASSDPQGYNEQFF
>.|.|TRBJ1-3|TRBV6-5
TGTGCCAGCATTCCGCAGGGTGCTGGAAACACCATATATTTT
CASIPQGAGNTIYF
>TRBD2|once|TRBJ2-1|TRBV7-9
TGTGCCAGCAGCTTCGCCGGGACTAGCGGGATGAGCTACAATGAGCAGTTCTTC
CASSFAGTSGMSYNEQFF
>TRBD1|.|TRBJ1-1|TRBV6-1
TGTGCCACCACACAGGGGGCAAACACTGAAGCTTTCTTT
CATTQGANTEAFF
>TRBD1|once|TRBJ2-7|TRBV2
TGTGCCAGCACTTGGGACAGGGGGCCGTACGAGCAGTACTTC
CASTWDRGPYEQYF
>.|.|TRBJ1-3|TRBV7-9
TGTGCCAGCAGCTTACTCTCTGGAAACACCATATATTTT
CASSLLSGNTIYF
>TRBD2|.|TRBJ2-1|TRBV5-1
TGCGCCAGCAGCTTGCCGCTTGGCGGGAGCATGAATGAGCAGTTCTTC
CASSLPLGGSMNEQFF
>.|.|TRBJ2-7|TRBV10-2
TGCGCCAGCAGTGTAAGCATAGGGTACGAGCAGTACTTC
CASSVSIGYEQYF
>TRBD2|.|TRBJ2-7|TRBV7-9
TGTGCCAGCAGTAAATTAGCCGGGACTAGCTTCTTCGAGCAGTACTTC
CASSKLAGTSFFEQYF
>.|.|TRBJ2-1|TRBV12-5
TGTGCTAGTGGTCCTAGGGTTGGGAATGAGCAGTTCTTC
CASGPRVGNEQFF
>.|once|TRBJ2-5|TRBV7-6
TGTGCCAGCAGCTTACGGGTTGGGGGACAAGAGACCCAGTACTTC
CASSLRVGGQETQYF
>.|.|TRBJ2-7|TRBV30
TGTGCCTGGAGTCCCCCCGAGTGCACGGCGTTCCCAATAGCGTCCGGGGAGCAGTACTTC
CAWSPPECTAFPIASGEQYF